The 14 T cell receptor beta chains below were found in one sample sequenced in a study of blood T cell repertoires in COVID-19. TCRdb's table, derived via immunoSEQ multiplex PCR, lists solely in-frame clones and lacks some. The data hold 95,000 to 110,000 clones, with just over 90% observed a single time. The sample consisted of peripheral blood. Receptors originate from a woman in her 30s with acute or convalescent COVID-19.

The V and J genes are TRBV6-6 and TRBJ2-1; 9 nucleotides align to TRBD2. Per the germline V gene, CDR1 is MNHNY and CDR2 is SVGAGI (reference sequence). The CDR3 contains 15 residues. V shed 2 bases and J 11 bases; nucleotides not matched to a gene: 10. Here the CDR3 DNA reads TGTGCCAGCAGTTACAGGGTAGCGGGAGTGAGTAAGCAGTTCTTC. This sequence encodes CASSYRVAGVSKQFF.

This clone was seen a single time. V gene TRBV9 combines with J gene TRBJ1-3, with D possibly matching TRBD1 (6 bases). The CDR3 length is 15 residues. With 1 base removed from V and 8 bases from J, the gap between germline ends came to 16 bases. The germline gives CDR1 SGDLS, CDR2 YYNGEE. The CDR3 nucleotides read TGTGCCAGCAGCGTATACACAGGGAAGGGATACACCATATATTTT. The encoded protein is CASSVYTGKGYTIYF.

The chain carries TRBV4-1 and TRBJ1-4, with TRBD1 matching over 8 bases. The CDR3 contains 16 residues. Germline V gene data show CDR1 as MGHRA and CDR2 as YSYEKL. V gave up 4 bases and J gave up 5 bases; unmatched junction bases: 9. CDR3 in amino acids: CASSPPTRTGNEKLFF. The CDR3 DNA sequence: TGCGCCAGCAGCCCACCTACAAGGACAGGGAATGAAAAACTGTTTTTT.

The count of this clone is one. This chain links TRBV19 with TRBJ1-5; D not certain. Germline V CDR1 and CDR2: LNHDA, SQIVND (reference sequence). Deletions cut 6 bases from V and 0 bases from J, with 6 bases between. The CDR3 consists of 13 residues. The CDR3 sequence: CASRHNSNQPQHF. CDR3 nucleotide sequence: TGTGCCAGTAGACACAATAGCAATCAGCCCCAGCATTTT.

V is TRBV11-3 and J is TRBJ2-7, with TRBD1 matching over 8 bases. The CDR3 is made up of 14 amino acids. The junction had 4 bases not matched to a gene; V was cut back by 0 bases and J by 6 bases. Germline V CDR1 and CDR2: SGHNT, YENEEA. For the CDR3, the DNA is TGTGCCAGCAGCTTAGAGCCGACAGGGGTCGAGCAGTACTTC. Protein sequence: CASSLEPTGVEQYF.

V usage is TRBV28 and J usage is TRBJ1-1; 10 positions match TRBD1. Germline-derived CDR1 and CDR2 are MDHEN and SYDVKM. The CDR3 sequence is 17 residues long. V lost 5 bases and J lost 4; bases outside the gene matches: 13. The CDR3 bases are TGTGCCAGCAGTCCCCCGGGACAGGGGATCCTAGGCACTGAAGCTTTCTTT. It codes for CASSPPGQGILGTEAFF.

J is TRBJ2-1 and V is TRBV24-1, with no clear D. Looked up from germline, CDR1 is KGHDR and CDR2 is SFDVKD. This CDR3 contains 16 residues. With 4 bases removed from V and 4 bases from J, the gap between germline ends came to 16 bases. CDR3 DNA: TGTGCCACCAGTGAAGGAACTACGAATTATTACAATGAGCAGTTCTTC. Translation: CATSEGTTNYYNEQFF.

The rearrangement joins TRBV30 to TRBJ1-4; 7 nucleotides align to TRBD1. This CDR3 is built from 15 residues. Germline-derived CDR1 and CDR2 are GTSNPN and SVGIG (reference sequence). V shed 6 bases and J 4 bases; nucleotides not matched to a gene: 11. The CDR3 loop reads CACWIEQGFNEKLFF. The CDR3 coding sequence is TGTGCCTGTTGGATAGAACAGGGGTTTAATGAAAAACTGTTTTTT.

The rearrangement joins TRBV6-5 to TRBJ1-1; TRBD1 might be the D (5 bases). Trimming removed 3 bases at V and 5 bases at J, with 13 bases between. CDR1 is MNHEY, CDR2 SVGAGI, per germline. The CDR3 covers 14 residues. The CDR3, as DNA: TGTGCCAGCAGTTATTACGACAGCGATACTGAAGCTTTCTTT. Protein sequence: CASSYYDSDTEAFF.

The chain has TRBV5-8 and TRBJ1-1; D gene ambiguous. The V end was cut by 0 bases, the J end by 6 bases, with 6 bases between. CDR1 SGHTS and CDR2 YDEGEE come from the germline V gene. The CDR3 is 12 amino acids. CDR3 region: CASSLVASEAFF. The CDR3 DNA reads as TGTGCCAGCAGCTTGGTGGCTTCTGAAGCTTTCTTT.

The chain combines TRBV4-2 with TRBJ1-2, with TRBD1 matching over 10 bases. Germline CDR1 LGHNA, CDR2 YNFKEQ. CDR3 length equals 16 residues. The V gene end was trimmed by 0 bases and the J gene end by 7 bases; junction bases not matched to a gene: 8. CDR3 residues: CASSQDNRDRGAGYTF. The CDR3 DNA reads as TGTGCCAGCAGCCAAGATAATCGGGACAGGGGAGCTGGCTACACCTTC.

This clone has more than one count but fewer than ten. This chain connects TRBV19 to TRBJ1-4; TRBD1 might be the D (5 bases). Germline lookup yields CDR1 LNHDA and CDR2 SQIVND (reference sequence). The CDR3 consists of 14 residues. The CDR3 DNA follows: TGTGCGACAAGAACAGGAGGGAAAAATGAAAAACTGTTTTTT. It codes for CATRTGGKNEKLFF.

V gene TRBV7-2 combines with J gene TRBJ2-7; TRBD1 might be the D (5 bases). Germline V gene data show CDR1 as SGHTA and CDR2 as FQGNSA. V lost 6 bases, J lost 3 bases, and 18 bases lay in between. This CDR3 has 15 amino acids. CDR3 amino acids: CASSMGHLWGYEQYF. The DNA for the CDR3 is TGTGCCAGCAGTATGGGGCATTTGTGGGGCTACGAGCAGTACTTC. Filled out from reference TRBV7-2 and TRBJ2-7, the complete variable domain reads GAGVSQSPSNKVTEKGKDVELRCDPISGHTALYWYRQSLGQGLEFLIYFQGNSAPDKSGLPSDRFSAERTGGSVSTLTIQRTQQEDSAVYLCASSMGHLWGYEQYFGPGTRLTVT.

The chain is built from TRBV3-1 (or the pseudogene TRBV3-2) and TRBJ1-1, with 7 bases matching TRBD1. V was pared by 4 bases and J by 8 bases, with 4 bases of the junction left unmatched. Germline V gives CDR1 LGHDT, CDR2 YNNKEL (reference sequence). This CDR3 comprises 12 residues. CDR3 amino acids: CASSLGQAEAFF. The DNA of the CDR3 is TGTGCCAGCAGCCTTGGACAGGCCGAAGCTTTCTTT.